The 9 T cell receptor beta chains reported below all come from one sample, sequenced in a study of OX40 agonist ivuxolimab in advanced cancers. The protocol was immunoSEQ multiplex PCR, while the TCRdb copy is restricted to in-frame clones and leaves out a portion. This repertoire shows about 60,000 clones, approximately 86% found once; its top ten account for 3.5% to 4%. The starting material was CD4+ or CD8+ T cells sorted from blood, obtained in a trial of the OX40 agonist ivuxolimab. All receptors come from an adult with an advanced solid tumor such as melanoma, head and neck, liver or kidney cancer.

This clone was detected only once. This chain uses TRBV4-1 with TRBJ2-7, with 12 bases that match TRBD1. V dropped 3 bases and J dropped 4; count of bases not matched to a gene: 4. This CDR3 region has 15 residues. CDR1 and CDR2 from the germline V gene are MGHRA and YSYEKL. CDR3 in DNA: TGCGCCAGCAGCCATGCGGGACAGGGGGCGTACGAGCAGTACTTC. The encoded protein is CASSHAGQGAYEQYF.

This rearrangement joins TRBV4-1 to TRBJ2-6; TRBD1 matches at 10 bases. This CDR3 has 17 residues. The germline V gene encodes CDR1 MGHRA and CDR2 YSYEKL. V lost 9 bases to trimming and J lost 3 bases; unmatched junction nucleotides: 11. The CDR3 nucleotides read TGCGCCAGTCAGACCGGGACAGGGGTTCGTGGGGCCAACGTCCTGACTTTC. It yields the protein CASQTGTGVRGANVLTF.

This clone has more than one count but fewer than ten. The chain joins TRBV11-3 to TRBJ2-1; the D gene could be TRBD1 or TRBD2 (5 bases each). CDR3 length: 14 amino acids. V was pared by 2 bases and J by 10 bases, with 15 bases between. The germline gives CDR1 SGHNT, CDR2 YENEEA. The CDR3: CASSLQGVRGEQFF. Written as DNA, the CDR3 is TGTGCCAGCAGCTTACAGGGTGTACGCGGGGAGCAGTTCTTC.

The V and J genes are TRBV6-5 and TRBJ1-6; D gene unclear. Between the trimmed V and J ends, which lost 6 bases and 11 bases, there was a span of 14 bases. CDR1 and CDR2 from the germline V gene are MNHEY and SVGAGI. The CDR3 has 13 amino acids. CDR3 in DNA: TGTGCCAGCAGAACCCTAAATTTGCCACCCCTCCACTTT. Protein product: CASRTLNLPPLHF.

This clone has just a few counts. The chain carries TRBV2 and TRBJ1-5; D is ambiguous. The V end lost 7 bases, the J end lost 5 bases, and 12 bases lay between the germline ends. From germline, CDR1 is SNHLY and CDR2 FYNNEI. This CDR3 has 13 amino acids. The CDR3 reads CASTEIRDQPQHF. DNA of the CDR3: TGTGCCAGCACAGAAATCCGAGATCAGCCCCAGCATTTT.

About this clone itself: Here the CDR3 omits its conserved ending phenylalanine or tryptophan, so a read error is the likely source. Because the CDR3's place on the DNA is in doubt, the DNA is left out and the CDR3 is given as listed by TCRdb. The chain is built from TRBV6-6 and TRBJ2-7. The germline V gene has CDR1 MNHNY and CDR2 SVGAGI (reference sequence). The CDR3 has 12 amino acids, counting both end residues. The CDR3 region is CASSQAGPAPLL.

This clone was recorded a few times. The chain is built from TRBV7-6 and TRBJ1-6; D might be TRBD1 (6 bases). CDR1 and CDR2 (germline): SGHVS, FNYEAQ. The V and J ends lost 1 base and 7 bases respectively, with 11 bases between them. The CDR3 is 15 residues long. The CDR3 DNA follows: TGTGCCAGCAGCTTAGGCCTACAGGGCAATTCACCCCTCCACTTT. Translating it yields CASSLGLQGNSPLHF.

This clone was found once. This chain connects TRBV19 to TRBJ1-1; D ambiguous. In germline, CDR1 is LNHDA, CDR2 SQIVND (reference sequence). V lost 7 bases, J lost 1 base, and 13 bases lay in between. This CDR3 is 14 amino acids long. In nucleotides, the CDR3 is TGTGCCAGTACCGGTTCGGACGGGAACACTGAAGCTTTCTTT. Encoded protein: CASTGSDGNTEAFF.

This clone showed up just a few times. In nucleotides, the CDR3 is TGTGCCAGCAGCTTGGGGCAGGGGGCGTCAGATACGCAGTATTTT. Amino acids: CASSLGQGASDTQYF. The V gene is TRBV7-3, the J gene TRBJ2-3; TRBD1 agrees at 8 bases. Germline CDR1 and CDR2: SGHTA and FQGTGA. This CDR3 is 15 amino acids long. Germline trimming cut 3 bases from V and 4 bases from J; bases unmatched to any gene: 6. Full variable domain (rest looked up from reference TRBV7-3 and TRBJ2-3): GAGVSQTPSNKVTEKGKYVELRCDPISGHTALYWYRQSLGQGPEFLIYFQGTGAADDSGLPNDRFFAVRPEGSVSTLKIQRTERGDSAVYLCASSLGQGASDTQYFGPGTRLTVL.